Sequencing of this T cell receptor beta chain was carried out in a study of T cells in narcolepsy. In the study overall: Donors had narcolepsy type 1 or type 2, or were healthy controls.

TCRdb's table, derived via immunoSEQ multiplex PCR, lists solely in-frame clones and lacks some. Seen here are about 25,000 clones, approximately 85% observed once, and the top ten hold 1.3%. The CDR3 extends over 12 amino acids. V was clipped by 2 bases and J by 9 bases; unmatched bases: 1. In germline, CDR1 is SGHDT, CDR2 YYEEEE. Overall study findings and caveats: Blood of same and different patients, but not healthy controls, reportedly held recurring autoreactive clonotypes.

Remarks on this clone: Its specificity is unknown.

The chain couples TRBV5-6 to TRBJ2-3, with 9 bases aligning to TRBD2. This sequence originates from a human donor with narcolepsy. The specimen was CD45RA- memory CD4+ T cells from PBMCs. As DNA, the CDR3 is TGTGCCAGCAGCTTTAGCGGGAGCACGCAGTATTTT. Protein: CASSFSGSTQYF.